A selection of T cell receptor beta chains follows, all from one sample in a study of blood T cell repertoires in COVID-19. Assay used: immunoSEQ multiplex PCR; TCRdb lists only in-frame clones, some missing. The sample contains around 69,000 clones, roughly 80% of which appear only once. Source material: peripheral blood. All receptors come from a woman in her seventies with acute or convalescent COVID-19. Each CDR3 is given with its conserved first and last residue. Fields, in order: V gene, D gene, J gene, clone size, CDR3 DNA, CDR3 protein. D genes are given only for firm matches. A clone size is listed for some rows: how often the clone was seen (once, few, many), or a class if it is expanded.

v_gene: TRBV18
d_gene: TRBD2
j_gene: TRBJ2-1
abundance: -
CDR3nt: TGTGCCAGCTCACGACTGACAGCGGGAGGGGGGAATGAGCAGTTCTTC
CDR3aa: CASSRLTAGGGNEQFF

v_gene: TRBV28
d_gene: -
j_gene: TRBJ2-5
abundance: -
CDR3nt: TGTGCCAGCACCGATAGGGGCCTCCAAGAGACCCAGTACTTC
CDR3aa: CASTDRGLQETQYF

v_gene: TRBV9
d_gene: TRBD2
j_gene: TRBJ2-3
abundance: -
CDR3nt: TGTGCCAGCAGCGACCCCCCACTAGCGGGAGACTGGGATACGCAGTATTTT
CDR3aa: CASSDPPLAGDWDTQYF

v_gene: TRBV6-1
d_gene: TRBD2
j_gene: TRBJ2-1
abundance: once
CDR3nt: TGTGCCAGCAGTGCCTTGACTAGCGGGTTCTACAATGAGCAGTTCTTC
CDR3aa: CASSALTSGFYNEQFF

v_gene: TRBV4-1
d_gene: TRBD1
j_gene: TRBJ1-4
abundance: -
CDR3nt: TGCGCCAGCAGCCGAGACAGGGATTCTTCAACTAATGAAAAACTGTTTTTT
CDR3aa: CASSRDRDSSTNEKLFF

v_gene: TRBV10-2
d_gene: -
j_gene: TRBJ1-1
abundance: once
CDR3nt: TGCGCCAGCCGGGACTCAAAGAGGAACACTGAAGCTTTCTTT
CDR3aa: CASRDSKRNTEAFF

v_gene: TRBV19
d_gene: -
j_gene: TRBJ1-4
abundance: few
CDR3nt: TGTGCCAGTAGTGCCCAGACAGCAACTAATGAAAAACTGTTTTTT
CDR3aa: CASSAQTATNEKLFF

v_gene: TRBV11-2
d_gene: TRBD1
j_gene: TRBJ1-1
abundance: -
CDR3nt: TGTGCCAGCAGCCTAGACAGGGTCGGGACTGAAGCTTTCTTT
CDR3aa: CASSLDRVGTEAFF

v_gene: TRBV24-1
d_gene: -
j_gene: TRBJ2-7
abundance: -
CDR3nt: TGTGCCACCAGTGAGATATTAGCCAGCCCGTCCTCCTACGAGCAGTACTTC
CDR3aa: CATSEILASPSSYEQYF

v_gene: TRBV19
d_gene: -
j_gene: TRBJ1-5
abundance: few
CDR3nt: TGTGCCAGTACCGACAGGCAATATAGCAATCAGCCCCAGCATTTT
CDR3aa: CASTDRQYSNQPQHF

v_gene: TRBV4-2
d_gene: -
j_gene: TRBJ1-1
abundance: -
CDR3nt: TGTGCCAGCAGCCGCGGACAGCGGGAGAACACTGAAGCTTTCTTT
CDR3aa: CASSRGQRENTEAFF

v_gene: TRBV18
d_gene: TRBD2
j_gene: TRBJ2-3
abundance: -
CDR3nt: TGTGCCAGCTCACCCCAGAGCGGGAGGGCGATAGATACGCAGTATTTT
CDR3aa: CASSPQSGRAIDTQYF

v_gene: TRBV3-1/TRBV3-2
d_gene: -
j_gene: TRBJ1-1
abundance: -
CDR3nt: TGTGCCAGCAGCCCCCGGACAGTCAGCCGTGAAGCTTTCTTT
CDR3aa: CASSPRTVSREAFF

v_gene: TRBV28
d_gene: -
j_gene: TRBJ1-1
abundance: -
CDR3nt: TGTGCCAGCAGGTCCAGGAGGACAGCTATGGCTGAAGCTTTCTTT
CDR3aa: CASRSRRTAMAEAFF

v_gene: TRBV27
d_gene: -
j_gene: TRBJ1-2
abundance: -
CDR3nt: TGTGCCAGCAGTTTATCGGGCGATGGCTACACCTTC
CDR3aa: CASSLSGDGYTF

v_gene: TRBV19
d_gene: -
j_gene: TRBJ1-2
abundance: once
CDR3nt: TGTGCCAGTAGTACCTCAGGGGCTGGCTACACCTTC
CDR3aa: CASSTSGAGYTF

v_gene: TRBV28
d_gene: -
j_gene: TRBJ1-5
abundance: -
CDR3nt: TGTGCCAGCAGCTTTCTAAATCAGCCCCAGCATTTT
CDR3aa: CASSFLNQPQHF

v_gene: TRBV5-1
d_gene: TRBD1
j_gene: TRBJ1-4
abundance: -
CDR3nt: TGCGCCAGCAGCTTGGGCAGGGGGCGAGAAAAACTGTTTTTT
CDR3aa: CASSLGRGREKLFF

v_gene: TRBV4-1
d_gene: TRBD2
j_gene: TRBJ2-5
abundance: -
CDR3nt: TGCGCCAGCAGCCAAGGACTAGCGAGGGCAGAGACCCAGTACTTC
CDR3aa: CASSQGLARAETQYF

v_gene: TRBV19
d_gene: -
j_gene: TRBJ2-6
abundance: -
CDR3nt: TGTGCCAGTAAGGGAGGCAGCTTCTCTGGGGCCAACGTCCTGACTTTC
CDR3aa: CASKGGSFSGANVLTF

v_gene: TRBV30
d_gene: TRBD1
j_gene: TRBJ2-5
abundance: -
CDR3nt: TGTGCCTGGAACCTAGGGGGCCTTGAAGAGACCCAGTACTTC
CDR3aa: CAWNLGGLEETQYF

v_gene: TRBV5-4
d_gene: -
j_gene: TRBJ1-3
abundance: once
CDR3nt: TGTGCCAGCAGCTTCCCGGTCGGCTCTGGAAACACCATATATTTT
CDR3aa: CASSFPVGSGNTIYF

v_gene: TRBV6-2/TRBV6-3
d_gene: -
j_gene: TRBJ2-1
abundance: -
CDR3nt: TGTGCCAGCAGTTCAGGACTAAGAAACAATGAGCAGTTCTTC
CDR3aa: CASSSGLRNNEQFF

v_gene: TRBV28
d_gene: TRBD2
j_gene: TRBJ2-3
abundance: -
CDR3nt: TGTGCCAGCAGTTTGTGGAGCGGGGGCACAGATACGCAGTATTTT
CDR3aa: CASSLWSGGTDTQYF

v_gene: TRBV2
d_gene: -
j_gene: TRBJ2-6
abundance: -
CDR3nt: TGTGCCAGCAGGGTACAGGGTGGGGCCAACGTCCTGACTTTC
CDR3aa: CASRVQGGANVLTF

v_gene: TRBV2
d_gene: -
j_gene: TRBJ1-4
abundance: once
CDR3nt: TGTGCCAGCATAACCCACAGTGCAACTAATGAAAAACTGTTTTTT
CDR3aa: CASITHSATNEKLFF

v_gene: TRBV12-3/TRBV12-4
d_gene: -
j_gene: TRBJ1-2
abundance: -
CDR3nt: TGTGCCAGCAGTTCTAGCCGGAACTATGGCTACACCTTC
CDR3aa: CASSSSRNYGYTF

v_gene: TRBV5-4
d_gene: TRBD2
j_gene: TRBJ2-1
abundance: -
CDR3nt: TGTGCCAGCAGCCCGGGACTAGCGGCTAGGGATGAGCAGTTCTTC
CDR3aa: CASSPGLAARDEQFF

v_gene: TRBV7-6
d_gene: -
j_gene: TRBJ2-5
abundance: once
CDR3nt: TGTGCCAGCAGCTTAGCGGGGGGTCAAGAGACCCAGTACTTC
CDR3aa: CASSLAGGQETQYF

v_gene: TRBV11-2
d_gene: TRBD1
j_gene: TRBJ1-4
abundance: -
CDR3nt: TGTGCCAGCAGCCGAGGGGAGACAGGGTGGGAAAAACTGTTTTTT
CDR3aa: CASSRGETGWEKLFF

v_gene: TRBV27
d_gene: TRBD2
j_gene: TRBJ2-1
abundance: -
CDR3nt: TGTGCCAGCAGCCTCAGCGGGACTAGCGGCCCAAGCTCCTACAATGAGCAGTTCTTC
CDR3aa: CASSLSGTSGPSSYNEQFF

v_gene: TRBV18
d_gene: TRBD1
j_gene: TRBJ1-1
abundance: -
CDR3nt: TGTGCCAGCTCATTGGACAGGAGGTATGCTTTCTTT
CDR3aa: CASSLDRRYAFF

v_gene: TRBV6-6
d_gene: -
j_gene: TRBJ1-2
abundance: -
CDR3nt: TGTGCCAGCAGTCCAAATACGGGTGGCTACACCTTC
CDR3aa: CASSPNTGGYTF

v_gene: TRBV28
d_gene: -
j_gene: TRBJ2-1
abundance: few
CDR3nt: TGTGCCAGCAGTACATGGGGCCATGAGCAGTTCTTC
CDR3aa: CASSTWGHEQFF

v_gene: TRBV29-1
d_gene: TRBD2
j_gene: TRBJ2-1
abundance: few
CDR3nt: TGCAGCGTCGCCGCTAGCGGAGTCTACAATGAGCAGTTCTTC
CDR3aa: CSVAASGVYNEQFF